The 8 T cell receptor beta chains below were found in one sample sequenced in a study of shared clonotypes between healthy human individuals. Here immunoSEQ multiplex PCR was the method, and the copy in TCRdb shows in-frame clones only, minus some. The profile shows 400,000 to 500,000 clones, 76% of them singletons. What was sequenced was PBMCs. These receptors all come from a woman in her forties in good health. Some clones in this sample may be carry-over from other donors' samples.

There are a few counts of this clone. Other DNA sequences in the same sample also yield this CDR3. The chain employs TRBV2 and TRBJ2-7; D is unclear. The CDR3 has 11 residues. CDR1 is SNHLY, CDR2 FYNNEI, per germline. The V end was cut by 6 bases, the J end by 4 bases, with 7 bases between. This chain's CDR3 is CASSSLYEQYF. The CDR3 coding sequence is TGTGCCAGCAGCTCCTTGTACGAGCAGTACTTC.

The genes are TRBV10-3 and TRBJ2-2; TRBD1 matches at 7 bases. In germline, CDR1 is ENHRY, CDR2 SYGVKD. V lost 4 bases and J lost 3; bases outside the gene matches: 5. The CDR3 contains 15 residues. The CDR3 region has the DNA TGTGCCATCAGTGTAGGGGGCGCTTACACCGGGGAGCTGTTTTTT. Its protein product is CAISVGGAYTGELFF.

The V call is TRBV28, the J call TRBJ1-4; D is undetermined. The V end lost 5 bases, the J end lost 3 bases, and 10 bases lay between the germline ends. This CDR3 comprises 14 residues. Germline CDR1 reads MDHEN; CDR2 reads SYDVKM. This chain's CDR3 is CASSEGSPNEKLFF. CDR3 sequence (DNA): TGTGCCAGCAGTGAAGGAAGCCCTAATGAAAAACTGTTTTTT.

This clone was recorded a few times. This rearrangement joins TRBV13 to TRBJ2-7, with a possible D match to TRBD1 (6 bases). V lost 5 bases and J lost 0, with 20 bases in between. Germline CDR1 is PRHDT and CDR2 is FYEKMQ (reference sequence). This CDR3 has 17 residues. The CDR3 region is CASSPVQGTPSSYEQYF. CDR3 sequence (DNA): TGTGCCAGCAGCCCCGTCCAGGGGACCCCCAGCTCCTACGAGCAGTACTTC. The entire variable domain, with the rest obtained from reference TRBV13 and TRBJ2-7, is as follows: AAGVIQSPRHLIKEKRETATLKCYPIPRHDTVYWYQQGPGQDPQFLISFYEKMQSDKGSIPDRFSAQQFSDYHSELNMSSLELGDSALYFCASSPVQGTPSSYEQYFGPGTRLTVT.

The chain combines TRBV2 with TRBJ2-7, with 7 positions matching TRBD1. V lost 7 bases and J lost 3; bases outside the gene matches: 18. Germline CDR1 and CDR2: SNHLY and FYNNEI. The CDR3 is 17 residues long. The CDR3 DNA sequence: TGTGCCAGCACCCCCTCCCCCCCCCGGACAGGCGGCTACGAGCAGTACTTC. Residues: CASTPSPPRTGGYEQYF.

This chain's CDR3 is CASRLGGFGQPQHF. The CDR3, as DNA: TGTGCCAGCAGATTAGGGGGTTTTGGGCAGCCCCAGCATTTT. The chain uses TRBV28 and TRBJ1-5; D is possibly TRBD1 (6 bases). CDR1 is MDHEN, CDR2 SYDVKM, per germline. The CDR3 sequence is 14 residues long. The germline V and J ends were trimmed by 6 bases and 7 bases, with 16 bases remaining between them.

The chain joins TRBV6-1 to TRBJ2-7, with 7 bases fitting TRBD2. The J segment lost 1 base and the V segment lost 3 bases, leaving 9 bases of the junction unmatched. Germline loops: CDR1 MNHNS, CDR2 SASEGT. The CDR3 consists of 16 residues. The CDR3 DNA sequence: TGTGCCAGCAGTGACTTTAGCCTAGCGGCGTCCTACGAGCAGTACTTC. Its protein is CASSDFSLAASYEQYF.

V usage is TRBV7-3 and J usage is TRBJ2-7; possibly TRBD2 for D (6 bases). The CDR3 runs 15 residues. The V and J ends lost 5 bases and 4 bases respectively, with 18 bases between them. Germline assignment: CDR1 SGHTA and CDR2 FQGTGA. CDR3 sequence reads: CASSPSGTSGYEQYF. CDR3 sequence (DNA): TGTGCCAGCAGCCCCTCCGGGACGAGCGGGTACGAGCAGTACTTC.